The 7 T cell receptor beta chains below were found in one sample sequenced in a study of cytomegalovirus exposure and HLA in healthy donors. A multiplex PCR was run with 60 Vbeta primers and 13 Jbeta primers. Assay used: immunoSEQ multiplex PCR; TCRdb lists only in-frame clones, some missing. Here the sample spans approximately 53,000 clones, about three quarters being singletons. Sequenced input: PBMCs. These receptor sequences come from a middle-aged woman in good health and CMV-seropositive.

CDR3 sequence (DNA): TGTGCCAGCAGATATGTGGGGCAGGATGCCTACGAGCAGTACTTC. It codes for CASRYVGQDAYEQYF. The rearrangement links TRBV2 to TRBJ2-7; tentatively, D is TRBD1 (5 bases). The V end was cut by 6 bases, the J end by 2 bases, with 17 bases between. The germline V gene has CDR1 SNHLY and CDR2 FYNNEI. This CDR3 contains 15 residues.

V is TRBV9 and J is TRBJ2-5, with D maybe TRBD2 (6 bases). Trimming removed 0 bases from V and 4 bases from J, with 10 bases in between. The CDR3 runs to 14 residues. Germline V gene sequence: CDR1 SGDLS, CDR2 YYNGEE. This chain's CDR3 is CASSVGQRAETQYF. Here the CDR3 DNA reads TGTGCCAGCAGCGTAGGGCAGCGGGCAGAGACCCAGTACTTC.

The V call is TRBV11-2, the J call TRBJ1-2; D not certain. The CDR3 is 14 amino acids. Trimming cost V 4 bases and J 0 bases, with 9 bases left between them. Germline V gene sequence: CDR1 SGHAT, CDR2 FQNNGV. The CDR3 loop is CASSSGIANYGYTF. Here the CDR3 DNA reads TGTGCCAGCAGCTCGGGTATCGCTAACTATGGCTACACCTTC.

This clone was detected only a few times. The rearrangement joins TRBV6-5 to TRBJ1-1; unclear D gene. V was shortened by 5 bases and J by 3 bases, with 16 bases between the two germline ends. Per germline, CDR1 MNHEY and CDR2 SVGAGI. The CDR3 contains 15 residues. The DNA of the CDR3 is TGTGCCAGCAGTCAAGGGTTCGGAGGATACACTGAAGCTTTCTTT. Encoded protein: CASSQGFGGYTEAFF.

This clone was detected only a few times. CDR3 DNA: TGTGCCAGCAGTTTACTCACTGAAGCTTTCTTT. This encodes CASSLLTEAFF. This chain connects TRBV28 to TRBJ1-1; D is ambiguous. V lost 2 bases and J 4 bases, leaving 2 bases between the germline ends. CDR3 length: 11 amino acids. Germline-derived CDR1 and CDR2 are MDHEN and SYDVKM.

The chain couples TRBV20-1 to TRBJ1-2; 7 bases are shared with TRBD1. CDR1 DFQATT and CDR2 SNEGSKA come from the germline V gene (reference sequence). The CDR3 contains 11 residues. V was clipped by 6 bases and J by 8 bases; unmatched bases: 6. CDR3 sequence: CSAPDRRGYTF. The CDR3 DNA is TGCAGTGCCCCGGACAGGAGGGGCTACACCTTC.

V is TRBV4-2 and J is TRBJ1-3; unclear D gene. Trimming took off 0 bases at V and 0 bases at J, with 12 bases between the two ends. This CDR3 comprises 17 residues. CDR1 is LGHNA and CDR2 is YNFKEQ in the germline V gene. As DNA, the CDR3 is TGTGCCAGCAGCCAAGACGGCAGGTTTGCCTCTGGAAACACCATATATTTT. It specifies CASSQDGRFASGNTIYF.